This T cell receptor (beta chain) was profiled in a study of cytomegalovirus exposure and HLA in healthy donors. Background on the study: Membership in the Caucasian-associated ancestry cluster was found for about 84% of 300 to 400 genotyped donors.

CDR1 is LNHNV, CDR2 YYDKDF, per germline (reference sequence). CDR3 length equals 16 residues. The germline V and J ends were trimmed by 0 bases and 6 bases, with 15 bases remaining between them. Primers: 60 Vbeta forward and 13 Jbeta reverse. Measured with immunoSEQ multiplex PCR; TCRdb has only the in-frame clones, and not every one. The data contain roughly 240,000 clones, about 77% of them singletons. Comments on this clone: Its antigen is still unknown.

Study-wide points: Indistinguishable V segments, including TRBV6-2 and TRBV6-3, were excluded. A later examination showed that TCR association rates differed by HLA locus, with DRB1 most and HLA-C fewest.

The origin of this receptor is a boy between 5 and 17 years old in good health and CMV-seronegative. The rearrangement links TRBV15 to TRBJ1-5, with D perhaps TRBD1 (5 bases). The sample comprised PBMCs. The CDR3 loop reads CATSRDRGPGGQPQHF. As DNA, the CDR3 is TGTGCCACCAGCAGAGATCGAGGACCGGGGGGTCAGCCCCAGCATTTT.